One and the same sample provided the 5 T cell receptor beta chains below, sequenced in a study of Ad26.COV2.S vaccination and SARS-CoV-2 variants (dated by TCRdb to the early 2020s). Libraries were built with the immunoSEQ multiplex PCR assay. TCRdb stores this immuneACCESS table with in-frame sequences only. Part of the clones is absent; in the studies checked, under half of the shortfall reflects unresolved V genes, and no reason is known for the rest. This sample comprises 350,000 to 500,000 clones, 85% to 90% of them detected only once. Of the sample, approximately 4% is held by the ten largest clones. This specimen's treatment or condition label, per the study, means: about 20 received Ad26.COV2.S at low or high dose, single or two shots; several received placebo; per-sample allocation not given. For vaccine and placebo recipients, the sequenced repertoires came from samples collected on day 63 after the first injection.

The sample here was peripheral blood, taken in a trial of Ad26.COV2.S vaccine versus placebo. The receptors were gathered from a person between 18 and 60 years old who received the Ad26.COV2.S COVID-19 vaccine or a placebo.

V usage is TRBV7-6 and J usage is TRBJ2-4; 8 bases are a match to TRBD1. Germline V gene lookup returns CDR1 SGHVS and CDR2 FNYEAQ. The CDR3 spans 15 residues. The junction had 3 bases not matched to a gene; V was cut back by 1 base and J by 4 bases. In DNA, the CDR3 is TGTGCCAGCAGCTTAGGCAGGACAGGGAAAAACATTCAGTACTTC. It yields the protein CASSLGRTGKNIQYF.

V and J are TRBV27 and TRBJ2-7; 9 nucleotides align to TRBD1. The CDR3 covers 14 residues. The J segment lost 1 base and the V segment lost 8 bases, leaving 6 bases of the junction unmatched. CDR1 is MNHEY and CDR2 is SMNVEV in the germline V gene (reference sequence). CDR3 sequence: CASGRQGVSYEQYF. Written as DNA, the CDR3 is TGTGCCAGCGGACGACAGGGGGTGTCCTACGAGCAGTACTTC.

V gene TRBV6-6 combines with J gene TRBJ2-1; TRBD1 aligns across 10 bases. Germline assignment: CDR1 MNHNY and CDR2 SVGAGI (reference sequence). This CDR3 region has 14 residues. V was clipped by 6 bases and J by 6 bases; unmatched bases: 5. CDR3 nucleotide sequence: TGTGCCAGCAGACGGACAGGGGGAGGCAATGAGCAGTTCTTC. This codes for CASRRTGGGNEQFF.

This chain uses TRBV6-1 with TRBJ1-1; unclear D gene. Trimming removed 0 bases from V and 7 bases from J, with 6 bases in between. Germline values: CDR1 MNHNS, CDR2 SASEGT. This CDR3 has 12 amino acids. The CDR3 sequence: CASSEASLEAFF. The DNA for the CDR3 is TGTGCCAGCAGTGAAGCGTCACTTGAAGCTTTCTTT.

The V call is TRBV10-3, the J call TRBJ2-3; D tentatively fits TRBD1 or TRBD2 (6 bases each). The CDR3 extends over 16 amino acids. Germline lookup yields CDR1 ENHRY and CDR2 SYGVKD. Trimming cost V 3 bases and J 5 bases, with 18 bases left between them. CDR3 DNA: TGTGCCATCAGTGACCCCCAGGGGCAGGGAGGAGATACGCAGTATTTT. Protein sequence: CAISDPQGQGGDTQYF.